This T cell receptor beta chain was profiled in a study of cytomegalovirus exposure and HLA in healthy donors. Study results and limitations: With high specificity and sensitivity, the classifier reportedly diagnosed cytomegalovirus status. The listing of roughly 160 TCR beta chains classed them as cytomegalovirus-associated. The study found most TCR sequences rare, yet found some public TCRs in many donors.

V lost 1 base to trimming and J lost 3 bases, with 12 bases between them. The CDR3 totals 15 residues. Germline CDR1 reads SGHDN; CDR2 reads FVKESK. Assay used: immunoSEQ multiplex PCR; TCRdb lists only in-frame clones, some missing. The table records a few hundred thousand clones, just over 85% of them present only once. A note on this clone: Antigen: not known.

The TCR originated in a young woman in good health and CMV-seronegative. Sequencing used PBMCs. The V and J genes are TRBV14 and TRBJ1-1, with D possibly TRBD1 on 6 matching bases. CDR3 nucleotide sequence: TGTGCCAGCAGCCAAGGCAGGGGCCAGTACACTGAAGCTTTCTTT. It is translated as CASSQGRGQYTEAFF.